One sample yielded the 16 T cell receptor beta chains listed below, sequenced in a study of blood T cell repertoires in COVID-19. Repertoires were generated with immunoSEQ multiplex PCR, while TCRdb's copy carries only in-frame clones and drops some. The sample yields about 270,000 clones, roughly 85% seen once. Sequences were obtained from peripheral blood. These TCRs come from a woman aged 45 to 65 who had recovered from COVID-19.

The chain joins TRBV29-1 to TRBJ2-7, with D possibly TRBD1 on 6 matching bases. Trimming cost V 0 bases and J 0 bases, with 9 bases left between them. Per germline, CDR1 SQVTM and CDR2 ANQGSEA. The CDR3 has 14 residues. CDR3 amino acids: CSVEDRDTSYEQYF. CDR3 bases: TGCAGCGTTGAAGATCGGGACACCTCCTACGAGCAGTACTTC.

This chain links TRBV29-1 with TRBJ2-3; 9 bases map to TRBD2. The trim removed 7 bases at V and 0 bases at J, leaving 5 bases unmatched. This CDR3 is built from 14 residues. The V gene's germline CDR1 is SQVTM and CDR2 ANQGSEA. The CDR3 sequence: CSGRTSASTDTQYF. The CDR3, as DNA: TGCAGCGGGAGGACTAGCGCGAGCACAGATACGCAGTATTTT.

V and J are TRBV2 and TRBJ2-5; 8 bases are shared with TRBD1. CDR3 size: 12 residues. V lost 4 bases and J lost 6; bases outside the gene matches: 1. The germline V gene has CDR1 SNHLY and CDR2 FYNNEI. DNA of the CDR3: TGTGCCAGCAGTGGGACAGGGAAGACCCAGTACTTC. Protein: CASSGTGKTQYF.

This clone has a single count. The V and J genes are TRBV7-9 and TRBJ1-3, with 7 bases lining up with TRBD1. Germline values: CDR1 SEHNR, CDR2 FQNEAQ (reference sequence). The V gene end was trimmed by 4 bases and the J gene end by 0 bases; junction bases not matched to a gene: 6. The CDR3 sequence is 16 residues long. The DNA of the CDR3 is TGTGCCAGCAGCTACGGGACAGCCCGCTCTGGAAACACCATATATTTT. It is translated as CASSYGTARSGNTIYF.

This sequence joins TRBV7-2 and TRBJ2-2; 11 nucleotides agree with TRBD2. The CDR3 totals 18 residues. The germline V gene encodes CDR1 SGHTA and CDR2 FQGNSA. V gave up 5 bases and J gave up 3 bases; unmatched junction bases: 11. CDR3 DNA: TGTGCCAGCAGCGCCCAAGTCCTAGCGGGGGGATACACCGGGGAGCTGTTTTTT. It yields the protein CASSAQVLAGGYTGELFF. The full variable domain, with the rest looked up from reference TRBV7-2 and TRBJ2-2, is GAGVSQSPSNKVTEKGKDVELRCDPISGHTALYWYRQSLGQGLEFLIYFQGNSAPDKSGLPSDRFSAERTGGSVSTLTIQRTQQEDSAVYLCASSAQVLAGGYTGELFFGEGSRLTVL.

The chain couples TRBV27 to TRBJ1-1, with 11 nucleotides matching TRBD1. Germline V lookup: CDR1 MNHEY, CDR2 SMNVEV (reference sequence). V shed 2 bases and J 10 bases; nucleotides not matched to a gene: 3. This CDR3 contains 13 residues. The CDR3 here is CASSLRTGGLAFF. In nucleotides, the CDR3 is TGTGCCAGCAGTTTAAGGACAGGGGGCCTAGCTTTCTTT.

The chain carries TRBV11-2 and TRBJ2-7; 9 positions agree with TRBD1. The J segment lost 1 base and the V segment lost 1 base, leaving 2 bases of the junction unmatched. The length of the CDR3 is 15 residues. Per germline, CDR1 SGHAT and CDR2 FQNNGV. The CDR3 DNA follows: TGTGCCAGCAGCTTAGCCGGGACAGGGTCCTACGAGCAGTACTTC. Amino acids: CASSLAGTGSYEQYF.

The rearrangement joins TRBV27 to TRBJ1-5; D ambiguous. V was pared by 5 bases and J by 2 bases, with 7 bases between. The germline gives CDR1 MNHEY, CDR2 SMNVEV (reference sequence). The CDR3 is made up of 13 amino acids. The CDR3 is CASSPLGNQPQHF. For the CDR3, the DNA is TGTGCCAGCAGTCCCCTTGGCAATCAGCCCCAGCATTTT.

The rearrangement uses TRBV28 and TRBJ2-1; unclear D gene. The germline V and J ends were trimmed by 3 bases and 0 bases, with 15 bases remaining between them. Germline V gene data show CDR1 as MDHEN and CDR2 as SYDVKM. The CDR3 loop spans 17 amino acids. The CDR3 loop reads CASSFPNGWSSYNEQFF. Here the CDR3 DNA reads TGTGCCAGCAGTTTCCCCAACGGCTGGAGCTCCTACAATGAGCAGTTCTTC.

The rearrangement joins TRBV9 to TRBJ2-7; 14 bases align to TRBD2. Germline V gene sequence: CDR1 SGDLS, CDR2 YYNGEE. V shed 3 bases and J 7 bases; nucleotides not matched to a gene: 6. The CDR3 extends over 15 amino acids. As DNA, the CDR3 is TGTGCCAGCAGCGATGGACTAGCGGGGGGTGAGGAGCAGTACTTC. It encodes CASSDGLAGGEEQYF.

This clone was observed a single time. The CDR3 DNA is TGTGCCAGCTCACCGACCCCCAGGGGCCCCCTCCACTTT. It translates to CASSPTPRGPLHF. The chain recombines TRBV18 with TRBJ1-6; TRBD1 is a possible D gene (6 bases). Trimming pared 3 bases from V and 13 bases from J, leaving 13 bases between. The CDR3 runs to 13 residues. The germline CDR1 and CDR2 sequences are KGHSH and LQKENI. The whole variable domain, filled in from reference TRBV18 and TRBJ1-6, reads NAGVMQNPRHLVRRRGQEARLRCSPMKGHSHVYWYRQLPEEGLKFMVYLQKENIIDESGMPKERFSAEFPKEGPSILRIQQVVRGDSAAYFCASSPTPRGPLHFGNGTRLTVT.

The rearrangement uses TRBV2 and TRBJ1-2; 7 positions agree with TRBD1. Germline V gene data show CDR1 as SNHLY and CDR2 as FYNNEI. CDR3 length: 14 amino acids. The V segment lost 6 bases and the J segment 1 base; nucleotides outside the gene matches: 5. The CDR3 loop reads CASRRQGVNYGYTF. The CDR3 coding sequence is TGTGCCAGCAGAAGACAGGGCGTTAACTATGGCTACACCTTC.

The chain recombines TRBV5-5 with TRBJ2-5, with a weak D call TRBD1 (6 bases). Germline V gives CDR1 SGHKS, CDR2 YYEKEE (reference sequence). The CDR3 contains 17 residues. V lost 4 bases to trimming and J lost 5 bases, with 24 bases between them. The chain's CDR3 is CASSKSMTGRATETQYF. CDR3 DNA sequence: TGTGCCAGCAGCAAAAGTATGACAGGTCGAGCGACGGAGACCCAGTACTTC.

The sample holds one count of this clone. The V gene is TRBV28, the J gene TRBJ1-4, with TRBD1 matching 7 bases. J was trimmed by 3 bases and V by 4 bases; bases with no gene match: 5. This CDR3 contains 15 residues. In germline, CDR1 is MDHEN, CDR2 SYDVKM. CDR3 sequence: CASSSSGGPNEKLFF. The DNA for the CDR3 is TGTGCCAGCAGTTCCTCAGGGGGTCCTAATGAAAAACTGTTTTTT.

V is TRBV5-6 and J is TRBJ2-5, with 8 bases identical to TRBD2. Germline V lookup: CDR1 SGHDT, CDR2 YYEEEE. CDR3 length: 17 residues. V dropped 4 bases and J dropped 4; count of bases not matched to a gene: 15. The CDR3 protein is CASSPDLLGTSVETQYF. As DNA, the CDR3 is TGTGCCAGCAGCCCGGACCTTCTCGGGACTAGTGTAGAGACCCAGTACTTC. The complete variable domain, with remaining parts taken from reference TRBV5-6 and TRBJ2-5, reads DAGVTQSPTHLIKTRGQQVTLRCSPKSGHDTVSWYQQALGQGPQFIFQYYEEEERQRGNFPDRFSGHQFPNYSSELNVNALLLGDSALYLCASSPDLLGTSVETQYFGPGTRLLVL.

The chain couples TRBV25-1 to TRBJ1-5; tentatively, D is TRBD1 (5 bases). The CDR3 contains 16 residues. The germline V gene has CDR1 MGHDK and CDR2 SYGVNS. Trimming stripped 3 bases from V and 0 bases from J, with 12 bases between. The CDR3 region is CASSDTGTSSNQPQHF. DNA of the CDR3: TGTGCCAGCAGTGACACCGGGACTTCTAGCAATCAGCCCCAGCATTTT.